The clone carrying this T cell receptor beta chain was counted a few times. Its antigen is still unknown. This entry is derived from a study of human T cells and chemical hapten exposure. Library construction involved attaching unique molecular identifiers to individual cDNA molecules, which allowed quantitative, reproducible TCR counting. Original handling: A typical sample had some 87,000 TCRs, with about 20,000 to 700,000 overall. In TCRdb, the RACE reads were re-called with MiXCR into one record per CDR3 protein. The V and J calls and clone size come from TCRdb's table, not from the authors' own analysis. Of about 31,000 distinct CDR3 sequences in the sample, 6% to 7.5% are singletons; the top ten hold under 10%. The time point was: healthy volunteer bleed at 2 weeks. The template was total RNA from unfractionated whole blood. Per the germline V gene, CDR1 is SGHAT and CDR2 is FQNNGV. V was trimmed by 2 bases and J by 1 base, leaving 0 bases between them. The CDR3 runs to 13 residues.

Study-level points and caveats: There was no change with DPC sensitization in TCRs above 1 in 1000 frequency.

The material sequenced was whole blood. This clonotype originated in a human donor in good health. Some clones in this sample may be carry-over from other donors' samples. V gene TRBV11-2 combines with J gene TRBJ2-6; no reliable D call. CDR3 protein: CASSLSGANVLTF. The DNA for the CDR3 is TGTGCCAGCAGCTTATCTGGGGCCAACGTCCTGACTTTC.